A selection of T cell receptor beta chains follows, all from one sample in a study of early stage breast cancer tumors. Here immunoSEQ multiplex PCR was the method, and the copy in TCRdb shows in-frame clones only, minus some. This sample has around 78,000 clones; approximately 80% occur once, and the top ten carry approximately 3.7%. Source material: blood. These receptors were collected from a person between 60 and 69 years old with breast cancer. CDR3s include the opening cysteine and the closing phenylalanine or tryptophan. D genes are given only for firm matches. Some rows have no size entry. The others give once, few or many, or a class for an expanded clone.

V	size	D	J	DNA	CDR3
TRBV9	.	.	TRBJ1-3	TGTGCCAGCAGTCTATCCCAGGGAGGGGACACCATATATTTT	CASSLSQGGDTIYF
TRBV29-1	.	.	TRBJ2-3	TGCAGCGCGACTACGGGGACAGATACGCAGTATTTT	CSATTGTDTQYF
TRBV6-5	.	TRBD1	TRBJ1-2	TGTGCCAGCAGTTACTCACCAGGGGGCTACTATGGCTACACCTTC	CASSYSPGGYYGYTF
TRBV28	.	TRBD2	TRBJ2-1	TGTGCCAGCAGTTTATTTCCCCGACTAGCGGGGATCCTTCATGAGCAGTTCTTC	CASSLFPRLAGILHEQFF
TRBV30	.	.	TRBJ1-4	TGTGCCTGGAGTTCCGATTCTAATGAAAAACTGTTTTTT	CAWSSDSNEKLFF
TRBV11-2	once	.	TRBJ1-5	TGTGCCAGCAGCCGATTCAAGGTAACTAGCAATCAGCCCCAGCATTTT	CASSRFKVTSNQPQHF
TRBV7-9	.	TRBD1	TRBJ2-5	TGTGCCAGCAGCCTACCCGGGGACAGGCGTACCCAGTACTTC	CASSLPGDRRTQYF
TRBV2	.	.	TRBJ2-1	TGTGCCAGCTCCGGGACGAGGAATGAGCAGTTCTTC	CASSGTRNEQFF
TRBV2	once	TRBD2	TRBJ2-3	TGTGCCAGCAGTGAACCGAGACTAGCAAGAGTGGTAGATACGCAGTATTTT	CASSEPRLARVVDTQYF
TRBV10-1	.	.	TRBJ2-5	TGCGCCAGCAGTGACCGCCGCACAGTCCAAGAGACCCAGTACTTC	CASSDRRTVQETQYF
TRBV29-1	.	.	TRBJ2-5	TGCAGCGTTGAAGGGGTCGGGGGTCAAGAGACCCAGTACTTC	CSVEGVGGQETQYF